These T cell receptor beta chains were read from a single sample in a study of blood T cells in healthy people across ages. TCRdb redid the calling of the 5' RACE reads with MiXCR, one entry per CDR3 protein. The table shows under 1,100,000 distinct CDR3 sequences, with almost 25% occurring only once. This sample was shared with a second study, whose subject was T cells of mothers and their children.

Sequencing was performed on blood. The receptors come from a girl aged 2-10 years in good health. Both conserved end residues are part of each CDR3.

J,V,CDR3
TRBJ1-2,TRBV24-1,CAASRDSYGYTF
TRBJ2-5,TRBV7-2,CASSLVAAQETQYF
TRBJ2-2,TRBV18,CASSPTSEKPFTGELFF
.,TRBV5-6,CAGSGGNNEQFF
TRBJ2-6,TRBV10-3,CAIGSGFTGANVLTF
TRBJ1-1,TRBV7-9,CATAGRISNTEAFF
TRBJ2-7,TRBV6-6,CASSYGTNEQYF
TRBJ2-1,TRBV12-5,CASGALGGGYNEQFF
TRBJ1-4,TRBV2,CATSQGLYEKLFF
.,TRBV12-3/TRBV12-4,CASSFGGAAYEQYF
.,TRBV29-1,CSVGRGGAGEQFF
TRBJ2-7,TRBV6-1,CASSPMEGQRYEQYF
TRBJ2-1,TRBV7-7,CASSDGSASYNEQFF
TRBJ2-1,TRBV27,CASSLSSQNERFF
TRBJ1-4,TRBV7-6,CASREEEGAEKLFF
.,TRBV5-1,CASSLTRGRYEQFF
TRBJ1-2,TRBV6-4,CASRLDRGLVGYTF
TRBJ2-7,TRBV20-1,CSARDPSGGPEQYF
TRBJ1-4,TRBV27,CASTSRWRGDEKLFF
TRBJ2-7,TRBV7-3,CASSLSPVGYEQYF
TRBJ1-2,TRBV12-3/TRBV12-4,CASSSHSTAGDGYTF
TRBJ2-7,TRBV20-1,CSARDRGDEQYF
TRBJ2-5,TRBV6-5,CASSSAGAEETQYF
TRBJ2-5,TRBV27,CASSFLPETNQETQYF
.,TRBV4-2,CASSQEEGQGREQYF
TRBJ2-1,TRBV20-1,CSARSSGYNEQFF
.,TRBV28,CASSPTGLVNEQFF
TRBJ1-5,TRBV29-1,CSAGTGINQPQHF
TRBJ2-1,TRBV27,CASSPLAGAVNEQFF
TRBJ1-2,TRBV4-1,CASSQRQVGPNYGYTF
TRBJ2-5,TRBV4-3,CASSQEWGWEGLGQETQYF
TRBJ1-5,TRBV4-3,CASSQDQYQPQHF
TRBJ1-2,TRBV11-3,CASSSRGRVANYGYTF
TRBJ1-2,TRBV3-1,CASSPSTGGSYGYAF
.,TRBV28,CASNLARPYNEQFF
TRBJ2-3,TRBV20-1,CSARDPRGADTQYF
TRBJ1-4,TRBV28,CASSLWQGNEKLFF
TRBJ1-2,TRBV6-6,CASSRSTSNYGYTF
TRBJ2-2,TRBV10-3,CAISWLPDTGELFF
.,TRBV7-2,CASSSNGLAGGPTNEQFF
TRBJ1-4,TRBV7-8,CASSQGDYRLFF
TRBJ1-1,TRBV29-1,CSVVGNTEAFF
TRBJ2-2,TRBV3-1,CASSQDGANTGELFF
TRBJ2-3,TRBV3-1,CASSQGQPTTDTQYF
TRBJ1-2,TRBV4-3,CASSQVERGQGNYGYTF
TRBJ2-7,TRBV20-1,CSALNLAKSSYEQYF
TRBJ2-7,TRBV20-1,CSASLAGAGGAYEQYF
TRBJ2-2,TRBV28,CASSSTGPNTGELFF
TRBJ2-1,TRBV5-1,CASSLAPTSGRALNEQFF